This entry lists 14 T cell receptor beta chains sequenced from one sample in a study of T cell changes during pregnancy in multiple sclerosis. Assay: immunoSEQ multiplex PCR; the TCRdb copy retains only in-frame clones and omits some. The sample carries about 75,000 clones, 75% to 95% recorded once. This sample comprised CD4+ T cells from peripheral blood mononuclear cells, obtained before pregnancy. The source of these receptors is a female donor with multiple sclerosis, enrolled in a pregnancy study.

The chain links TRBV7-9 to TRBJ2-2, with D tentatively TRBD1 (5 bases). Trimming pared 5 bases from V and 1 base from J, leaving 8 bases between. Looked up from germline, CDR1 is SEHNR and CDR2 is FQNEAQ (reference sequence). The CDR3 contains 14 residues. DNA of the CDR3: TGTGCCAGCAGCGAACAGGTGAACACCGGGGAGCTGTTTTTT. This gives the protein CASSEQVNTGELFF. The full variable domain, completed using reference TRBV7-9 and TRBJ2-2, is DTGVSQNPRHKITKRGQNVTFRCDPISEHNRLYWYRQTLGQGPEFLTYFQNEAQLEKSRLLSDRFSAERPKGSFSTLEIQRTEQGDSAMYLCASSEQVNTGELFFGEGSRLTVL.

J is TRBJ2-1 and V is TRBV2, with 10 bases lining up with TRBD2. The germline V gene encodes CDR1 SNHLY and CDR2 FYNNEI. The length of the CDR3 is 16 residues. The V segment lost 2 bases and the J segment 5 bases; nucleotides outside the gene matches: 6. The CDR3 region is CASSERAGGPNNEQFF. The DNA of the CDR3 is TGTGCCAGCAGTGAACGAGCGGGAGGGCCTAACAATGAGCAGTTCTTC.

The chain links TRBV19 to TRBJ2-3; D not certain. Trimming shortened V by 4 bases and J by 3 bases, and 14 bases separated the two germline ends. The length of the CDR3 is 15 residues. Per germline, CDR1 LNHDA and CDR2 SQIVND (reference sequence). The DNA of the CDR3 is TGTGCCAGTAGTAGAAAGCTAGTTATGACAGATACGCAGTATTTT. Translated, it gives CASSRKLVMTDTQYF.

V is TRBV28 and J is TRBJ2-3; 8 nucleotides align to TRBD2. The CDR3 contains 17 residues. From germline, CDR1 is MDHEN and CDR2 SYDVKM. J gave up 2 bases and V 4 bases, and 11 bases lay outside the gene matches. The CDR3 reads CASSYTLAGSFTDTQYF. DNA of the CDR3: TGTGCCAGCAGTTATACCTTAGCGGGGAGTTTCACAGATACGCAGTATTTT.

The chain joins TRBV4-3 to TRBJ1-2, with D perhaps TRBD1 (6 bases). Germline V CDR1 and CDR2: LGHNA, YSLEER. There are 15 residues in the CDR3. V lost 0 bases and J 8 bases, leaving 16 bases between the germline ends. The CDR3 DNA follows: TGCGCCAGCAGCCAAGATAGTACAGGGACCTACGGCTACACCTTC. Translation: CASSQDSTGTYGYTF.

The chain carries TRBV18 and TRBJ1-6; D perhaps matches TRBD1 (6 bases). The CDR3 is made up of 16 amino acids. Trimming removed 2 bases from V and 7 bases from J, with 15 bases in between. Germline V gene lookup returns CDR1 KGHSH and CDR2 LQKENI. The CDR3 loop reads CASSPSGRGGNSPLHF. CDR3 in DNA: TGTGCCAGCTCACCATCGGGCAGGGGAGGGAATTCACCCCTCCACTTT.

V is TRBV14 and J is TRBJ2-7; D is perhaps TRBD2 (6 bases). This CDR3 has 14 amino acids. CDR1 and CDR2 (germline): SGHDN, FVKESK. V was pared by 1 base and J by 7 bases, with 14 bases between. In DNA, the CDR3 is TGTGCCAGCAGCCAAGTCTACGGGAGTGGTGAGCAGTACTTC. It translates to CASSQVYGSGEQYF. Full variable domain (remainder filled in from reference TRBV14 and TRBJ2-7): EAGVTQFPSHSVIEKGQTVTLRCDPISGHDNLYWYRRVMGKEIKFLLHFVKESKQDESGMPNNRFLAERTGGTYSTLKVQPAELEDSGVYFCASSQVYGSGEQYFGPGTRLTVT.

V and J are TRBV30 and TRBJ2-1; D not certain. This CDR3 is 13 amino acids long. Germline-derived CDR1 and CDR2 are GTSNPN and SVGIG (reference sequence). V lost 0 bases and J 5 bases, leaving 8 bases between the germline ends. This CDR3 reads CAWSVIQDNEQFF. Written as DNA, the CDR3 is TGTGCCTGGAGTGTAATTCAGGACAATGAGCAGTTCTTC.

About this clone itself: This sample also contains other DNA sequences that code for the same CDR3. The V call is TRBV28, the J call TRBJ2-7; 7 bases agree with TRBD1. Germline values: CDR1 MDHEN, CDR2 SYDVKM. The V segment lost 4 bases and the J segment 4 bases; nucleotides outside the gene matches: 1. CDR3 length: 12 residues. The CDR3 DNA reads TGTGCCAGCAGTTCGACAGGGTACGAGCAGTACTTC. It specifies CASSSTGYEQYF.

The chain couples TRBV7-3 to TRBJ2-1; 11 bases align to TRBD2. The CDR3 runs 16 residues. Germline CDR1 SGHTA, CDR2 FQGTGA. The junction had 9 bases not matched to a gene; V was cut back by 5 bases and J by 6 bases. This chain's CDR3 is CASSQNSGRATNEQFF. In nucleotides, the CDR3 is TGTGCCAGCAGCCAAAATAGCGGGAGGGCCACCAATGAGCAGTTCTTC.

Here the CDR3 reads CASSLGTSGYNEQFF. In nucleotides, the CDR3 is TGCGCCAGCAGCCTCGGGACTAGCGGGTACAATGAGCAGTTCTTC. This rearrangement joins TRBV5-1 to TRBJ2-1; 12 bases are a match to TRBD2. Germline V gives CDR1 SGHRS, CDR2 YFSETQ. This CDR3 is 15 amino acids long. The trim removed 4 bases at V and 4 bases at J, leaving 3 bases unmatched. Variable domain in full (rest from reference TRBV5-1 and TRBJ2-1): KAGVTQTPRYLIKTRGQQVTLSCSPISGHRSVSWYQQTPGQGLQFLFEYFSETQRNKGNFPGRFSGRQFSNSRSEMNVSTLELGDSALYLCASSLGTSGYNEQFFGPGTRLTVL.

The J gene is TRBJ2-7, the V gene TRBV28; D may be TRBD2 (6 bases). This CDR3 contains 15 residues. V was shortened by 2 bases and J by 0 bases, with 11 bases between the two germline ends. Germline assignment: CDR1 MDHEN and CDR2 SYDVKM. The DNA of the CDR3 is TGTGCCAGCAGTTTAGTGACGGGAGTCTCCTACGAGCAGTACTTC. Its translation is CASSLVTGVSYEQYF.

The V call is TRBV19, the J call TRBJ2-1; TRBD2 matches at 10 bases. J was trimmed by 3 bases and V by 5 bases; bases with no gene match: 4. From germline, CDR1 is LNHDA and CDR2 SQIVND (reference sequence). The CDR3 is 15 amino acids. CDR3 in amino acids: CASSSGTSDYNEQFF. The CDR3 DNA follows: TGTGCCAGTAGTTCGGGGACTAGCGACTACAATGAGCAGTTCTTC.

This chain uses TRBV27 with TRBJ1-1; D call uncertain. The V gene's germline CDR1 is MNHEY and CDR2 SMNVEV (reference sequence). The V and J ends lost 2 bases and 3 bases respectively, with 10 bases between them. CDR3 length: 14 residues. The CDR3 here is CASSLRGRDTEAFF. Here the CDR3 DNA reads TGTGCCAGCAGTTTACGAGGGCGGGACACTGAAGCTTTCTTT.